A single sample is the source of the 10 T cell receptor beta chains below, sequenced in a study of T-cell memory formation after mild COVID-19 (dated by TCRdb to about 2021). Libraries were made using 5' RACE. The instrument was an Illumina NovaSeq 6000. The raw public data were reprocessed by TCRdb itself: fastp quality trimming at Q25, MiXCR clonotype calling, in-frame beta chains only. Rows are combined by CDR3 protein, so each entry shows the most common genes and DNA. For this sample there are 30,000 to 45,000 distinct CDR3 sequences; roughly 11% appear just once. The top ten constitute under 30% of the sample. The sequencing sample was made of PBMCs or a T cell subset sorted from them (not recorded which). All receptors derive from a man between 18 and 35 years old who had mild COVID-19 (a few samples of this study predate the infection). The sample titles of this study are shuffled in the database, so cell type and time point are left out; the donor was told from shared clones.

In its sample, this clonotype was seen many times. The chain couples TRBV20-1 to TRBJ2-4; 7 bases are shared with TRBD1. The germline CDR1 and CDR2 sequences are DFQATT and SNEGSKA (reference sequence). The ends lost 0 bases at V and 9 bases at J; junction bases unmatched: 8. The CDR3 runs 14 residues. This chain's CDR3 is CSARDIEGAGIQYF. For the CDR3, the DNA is TGCAGTGCTAGAGATATAGAGGGGGCTGGCATTCAGTACTTC.

This clonotype was detected ten times or more. This may be a read error, as it is one base from a much larger clone. The rearrangement links TRBV6-1 to TRBJ2-3, with TRBD2 matching 11 bases. CDR1 is MNHNS and CDR2 is SASEGT in the germline V gene. The length of the CDR3 is 15 residues. After removal of 1 base from V and 4 bases from J, the junction contained 1 base not matched to a gene. This CDR3 is CASSEVAGGPDTQYF. Here the CDR3 DNA reads TGTGCCAGCAGTGAAGTAGCGGGGGGGCCAGATACGCAGTATTTT.

The table lists this clonotype with many counts. The chain recombines TRBV27 with TRBJ2-1, with TRBD1 matching over 7 bases. Germline CDR1 reads MNHEY; CDR2 reads SMNVEV (reference sequence). V lost 2 bases, J lost 5 bases, and 6 bases stayed unmatched. CDR3 length equals 15 residues. The CDR3 loop reads CASSLNWDRNNEQFF. Written as DNA, the CDR3 is TGTGCCAGCAGTTTAAATTGGGACAGAAACAATGAGCAGTTCTTC.

This clonotype was picked up many times. The chain couples TRBV6-2 or TRBV6-3 to TRBJ2-2; D is unclear. The CDR3 spans 16 residues. The germline V gene has CDR1 MNHEY and CDR2 SVGEGT. V was clipped by 6 bases and J by 5 bases, with 19 bases between them. CDR3 sequence (DNA): TGTGCCAGCAGCCCGCAGTGGGGTTGGGGTACCGGGGAGCTGTTTTTT. Its translation is CASSPQWGWGTGELFF.

This clonotype came up a few times. The chain has TRBV5-1 and TRBJ1-2; a possible D gene is TRBD1 (5 bases). Per the germline V gene, CDR1 is SGHRS and CDR2 is YFSETQ. The CDR3 has 12 amino acids. Trimming pared 5 bases from V and 5 bases from J, leaving 10 bases between. As DNA, the CDR3 is TGCGCCAGCAGGCCCGACAGATATGGCTACACCTTC. It translates to CASRPDRYGYTF. Variable domain in full (rest from reference TRBV5-1 and TRBJ1-2): KAGVTQTPRYLIKTRGQQVTLSCSPISGHRSVSWYQQTPGQGLQFLFEYFSETQRNKGNFPGRFSGRQFSNSRSEMNVSTLELGDSALYLCASRPDRYGYTFGSGTRLTVV.

Ten or more counts support this clonotype. The CDR3 loop reads CSARGTVYLTGELFF. The DNA of the CDR3 is TGCAGTGCTAGAGGGACAGTATACCTTACCGGGGAGCTGTTTTTT. The chain carries TRBV20-1 and TRBJ2-2; a weak D match, TRBD1 (6 bases). This CDR3 is built from 15 residues. The germline V gene encodes CDR1 DFQATT and CDR2 SNEGSKA (reference sequence). The germline V and J ends were trimmed by 1 base and 5 bases, with 14 bases remaining between them.

In this sample, this clonotype turned up a few times. The rearrangement joins TRBV12-2 to TRBJ1-6. TRBV12-2 is listed as a pseudogene. This CDR3 region has 12 residues. CDR3 residues: CASRPPLVPLHF. CDR3 DNA sequence: TGTGCAAGTCGCCCTCCTCTGGTACCCCTCCACTTT.

This clonotype occurred many times. The rearrangement links TRBV7-6 to TRBJ1-3; the D gene is possibly TRBD1 (5 bases). This CDR3 comprises 14 residues. CDR1 and CDR2 (germline): SGHVS, FNYEAQ. V lost 0 bases and J lost 3, with 6 bases in between. CDR3 nucleotides: TGTGCCAGCAGCTTAGCCCAGGGTGGAAACACCATATATTTT. It translates to CASSLAQGGNTIYF.

This clonotype was recorded at least ten times. The chain couples TRBV7-9 to TRBJ2-3; D possibly corresponds to TRBD1 (6 bases). CDR1 and CDR2 (germline): SEHNR, FQNEAQ (reference sequence). The CDR3 has 13 residues. The V and J ends lost 8 bases and 3 bases respectively, with 12 bases between them. The CDR3 spells CASLGRGTDTQYF. CDR3 DNA: TGTGCCAGCCTAGGCAGGGGTACAGATACGCAGTATTTT.

In this sample, this clonotype turned up many times. This chain uses TRBV7-2 with TRBJ2-2; a possible D gene is TRBD2 (6 bases). CDR3 length equals 13 residues. In germline, CDR1 is SGHTA, CDR2 FQGNSA. With 6 bases removed from V and 7 bases from J, the gap between germline ends came to 12 bases. CDR3 DNA: TGTGCCAGCAGTACCACCGGGGGCGGGGAGCTGTTTTTT. Its protein is CASSTTGGGELFF.